This T cell receptor (beta chain) was identified in a study of blood T cell repertoires in COVID-19. At the level of the study: The analysed material was cDNA or gDNA that came from T cells, B-cell-depleted T cells, or PBMCs.

In the authors' workflow: Amplification from reference gene primers served as the basis for estimated nucleated cell counts. TCRdb's table, derived via immunoSEQ multiplex PCR, lists solely in-frame clones and lacks some. V and J calls plus clone size are reproduced from that table; the DNA served to infer D and trimming. The sample has roughly 380,000 clones; about 89% are singletons. Seattle participants joined during active infection and were tracked over time. Specimen: peripheral blood. This sequence originates from a woman aged 40 to 50 with COVID-19, enrolled during active disease.

CDR3 residues: CASSYSEGADEQYF. The CDR3 DNA is TGTGCCAGCAGTTACTCGGAGGGGGCAGACGAGCAGTACTTC. This chain joins TRBV6-5 and TRBJ2-7; tentatively, D is TRBD1 (7 bases). This CDR3 is built from 14 residues. Per germline, CDR1 MNHEY and CDR2 SVGAGI. V dropped 0 bases and J dropped 5 bases, with 11 bases sitting between them.